This TCR beta chain stems from a study of cytotoxic CD8 clonotypes in ibrutinib-treated CLL. At the level of the study: Researchers reported more than nine relapsed/refractory and over 14 treatment-naive patients, 17 to 18 of them IGHV unmutated. Response was recorded as partial in 24 patients and complete in 2; at median roughly 68 months, approximately 14 remained remitted and about 12 had progressed.

Trimming pared 5 bases from V and 5 bases from J, leaving 7 bases between. There are 11 residues in the CDR3. Germline V lookup: CDR1 SGDLS, CDR2 YYNGEE. Study outcomes and limitations: Public clonotypes proved infrequent, and on treatment they shrank or remained steady.

This table comes from immunoSEQ multiplex PCR, and its TCRdb copy is limited to in-frame clones, with some not included. The sample contains hundreds of thousands of clones, 70% of which appear only once. A remark on this clone: The antigen remains unidentified.

The clonotype originates from a human donor with chronic lymphocytic leukemia. The input for sequencing was PBMCs, taken after 24 months of ibrutinib treatment. The chain recombines TRBV9 with TRBJ1-2; D uncertain. In DNA form, the CDR3 reads TGTGCCAGCAGGAAACAGTATGGCTACACCTTC. It translates to CASRKQYGYTF.